The sequence of this T cell receptor (beta chain) was determined in a study of blood T cell repertoires in COVID-19. Overall study context: Acute and convalescent COVID-19 specimens originated in the United States, Italy and Spain.

Methods used by the authors: The authors estimated nucleated cell counts from reference gene primer amplification. Measured with immunoSEQ multiplex PCR; TCRdb has only the in-frame clones, and not every one. V and J calls and clone size are those listed in that table; D and trimming were worked out from the DNA. The table records under 200,000 clones, more than 75% of them present only once. The J segment lost 7 bases and the V segment lost 0 bases, leaving 2 bases of the junction unmatched. The V gene's germline CDR1 is PRHDT and CDR2 FYEKMQ (reference sequence). The CDR3 spans 13 residues. The TCR was taken from a man aged 35-49 years with active or convalescent COVID-19. The chain recombines TRBV13 with TRBJ1-1; 7 positions match TRBD1. Sample: peripheral blood. The CDR3 protein is CASSLGQGGEAFF. CDR3 in DNA: TGTGCCAGCAGCTTAGGGCAGGGGGGTGAAGCTTTCTTT.